This TCR beta chain was sequenced for a study of Ad26.COV2.S vaccination and SARS-CoV-2 variants. Study information: Dosing was one shot or two shots 56 days apart.

The CDR3 sequence is 16 residues long. V shed 3 bases and J 9 bases; nucleotides not matched to a gene: 12. Germline V gives CDR1 SNHLY, CDR2 FYNNEI. Described treatment: roughly 19 received Ad26.COV2.S at low or high dose, single or two shots; about 5 received placebo; per-sample allocation not given. Following the first vaccine or placebo injection, samples were taken on day 63. Generated by immunoSEQ multiplex PCR, the TCRdb table keeps only in-frame clones and is missing some. Of roughly 380,000 clones listed, around 86% are singletons. Sequences were derived from peripheral blood, sampled in a trial of Ad26.COV2.S vaccine versus placebo. The source is a person between 18 and 59 years old who received the Ad26.COV2.S COVID-19 vaccine or a placebo. The rearrangement uses TRBV2 and TRBJ2-1, with 9 bases aligning to TRBD2. Here the CDR3 DNA reads TGTGCCAGCAGTGATGGCCTAGCGGGGCTCTACGGTGAGCAGTTCTTC. Translation gives CASSDGLAGLYGEQFF.